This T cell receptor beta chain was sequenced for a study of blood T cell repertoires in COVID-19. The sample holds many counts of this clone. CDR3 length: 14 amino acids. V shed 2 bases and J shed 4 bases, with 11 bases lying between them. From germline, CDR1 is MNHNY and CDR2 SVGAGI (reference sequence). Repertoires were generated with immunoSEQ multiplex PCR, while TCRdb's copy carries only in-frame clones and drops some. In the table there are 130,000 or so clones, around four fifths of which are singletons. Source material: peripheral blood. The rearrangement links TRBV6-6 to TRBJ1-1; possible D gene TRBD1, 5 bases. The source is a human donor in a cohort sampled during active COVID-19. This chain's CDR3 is CASSYDPGLTEAFF. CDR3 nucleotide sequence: TGTGCCAGCAGTTACGATCCAGGGCTCACTGAAGCTTTCTTT.